This TCR beta chain was identified in a study of regulatory T cells in long-lasting Graves disease. Study-level information: Newly diagnosed Graves' patients had taken antithyroid drugs under 3 months.

Time point meaning: newly diagnosed GD, antithyroid drugs for less than 3 months. The TCR library used RNA extracted from PBMCs. The patients were enrolled through endocrinology in Xi'an, China. For TCR beta, libraries came from iRepertoire HTBI primers and Arm-PCR of CDR3 regions. TCRdb reprocessed the multiplex PCR reads with MiXCR, giving one entry per CDR3 protein. The table has 620,000 or so distinct CDR3 sequences, under 20% seen once. This clonotype was seen many times. Germline trimming cut 4 bases from V and 0 bases from J; bases unmatched to any gene: 17. Germline values: CDR1 SGHTA, CDR2 FQGNSA. The CDR3 consists of 20 residues. The sample was also linked to a second study, of T cells in Graves' hyperthyroidism and ophthalmopathy.

This receptor was obtained from a woman aged 25 to 39 with Graves disease. Source: peripheral blood mononuclear cells (PBMCs), taken at new diagnosis, from a patient treated with antithyroid drugs. The chain carries TRBV7-2 and TRBJ2-1; 8 bases match TRBD2. The CDR3 loop reads CASSSAGSQRAGGSYNEQFF. The CDR3 nucleotides are TGTGCCAGCAGCTCAGCGGGGTCGCAAAGGGCGGGGGGCTCCTACAATGAGCAGTTCTTC.